These 27 T cell receptor beta chains came from one sample sequenced in a study of T cells in Graves' hyperthyroidism and ophthalmopathy. Amplification of TCR beta CDR3 regions used RNA as the template. The HTBI primer set drove a first-round RT-PCR of the TCR CDR3. In TCRdb, the multiplex PCR reads were re-called with MiXCR into one record per CDR3 protein. The sample records over 250,000 distinct CDR3 sequences, about 13% being singletons. The sequencing input was blood. The source is a woman in her thirties or forties with Graves' ophthalmopathy.

This clonotype was observed at least ten times. The chain recombines TRBV14 with TRBJ1-1; D gene ambiguous. The V end was cut by 6 bases, the J end by 4 bases, with 12 bases between. The CDR3 length is 13 residues. Germline V gene sequence: CDR1 SGHDN, CDR2 FVKESK. In DNA, the CDR3 is TGTGCCAGCAGAGGGTCTAGCGGCACTGAAGCTTTCTTT. Its protein product is CASRGSSGTEAFF.

The chain links TRBV9 to TRBJ2-4, with 12 bases that match TRBD2. The CDR3 contains 18 residues. CDR1 and CDR2 from the germline V gene are SGDLS and YYNGEE. J gave up 7 bases and V 3 bases, and 14 bases lay outside the gene matches. CDR3 amino acids: CASSETPMTSGGVNIQYF. For the CDR3, the DNA is TGTGCCAGCAGCGAGACGCCGATGACTAGCGGGGGAGTGAACATTCAGTACTTC.

The table lists this clonotype with many counts. This chain connects TRBV7-6 to TRBJ1-1; tentative D call: TRBD1 (5 bases). The V gene lost 1 base and the J gene lost 7 bases, with 16 bases spanning the gap. There are 15 residues in the CDR3. Germline assignment: CDR1 SGHVS and CDR2 FNYEAQ. CDR3 amino acids: CASSLGWGDGGEAFF. The CDR3 coding sequence is TGTGCCAGCAGCTTAGGCTGGGGGGACGGCGGTGAAGCTTTCTTT.

J is TRBJ2-5 and V is TRBV18, with 8 positions matching TRBD1. With V trimmed by 2 bases and J by 3 bases, 5 bases remained unmatched. The CDR3 extends over 15 amino acids. Germline V gene data show CDR1 as KGHSH and CDR2 as LQKENI. The CDR3 DNA follows: TGTGCCAGCTCACCAATTCTGACAGGGGAAGAGACCCAGTACTTC. Protein sequence: CASSPILTGEETQYF.

V gene TRBV20-1 combines with J gene TRBJ1-5; no firm D call. CDR1 is DFQATT, CDR2 SNEGSKA, per germline (reference sequence). Trimming pared 0 bases from V and 9 bases from J, leaving 9 bases between. This CDR3 has 12 amino acids. CDR3 sequence (DNA): TGCAGTGCTAGAGATGGAAATACGCCCCAGCATTTT. The encoded protein is CSARDGNTPQHF.

This clonotype occurred many times. This sequence joins TRBV12-3 or TRBV12-4 and TRBJ1-5; weak D call: TRBD1 (6 bases). V was shortened by 8 bases and J by 4 bases, with 9 bases between the two germline ends. CDR3 length equals 12 residues. CDR3 residues: CASQTGNQPQHF. CDR3 coding DNA: TGTGCCAGCCAAACAGGGAATCAGCCCCAGCATTTT.

V and J are TRBV4-2 and TRBJ2-1, with D uncertain. The CDR3 loop spans 17 amino acids. V shed 4 bases and J shed 7 bases, with 23 bases lying between them. Germline V gives CDR1 LGHNA, CDR2 YNFKEQ. The CDR3 sequence: CASSPVSAGWNTNEQFF. CDR3 bases: TGTGCCAGCAGCCCTGTATCGGCCGGGTGGAACACGAATGAGCAGTTCTTC.

This clonotype came up many times. The V and J genes are TRBV7-2 and TRBJ2-7, with D perhaps matching TRBD1 or TRBD2 (5 bases each). Germline loops: CDR1 SGHTA, CDR2 FQGNSA. Trimming pared 5 bases from V and 0 bases from J, leaving 14 bases between. CDR3 size: 15 residues. The CDR3: CASSPGSWSSYEQYF. The DNA of the CDR3 is TGTGCCAGCAGCCCAGGGAGTTGGAGCTCCTACGAGCAGTACTTC. The whole variable domain, remainder taken from reference TRBV7-2 and TRBJ2-7, is GAGVSQSPSNKVTEKGKDVELRCDPISGHTALYWYRQSLGQGLEFLIYFQGNSAPDKSGLPSDRFSAERTGGSVSTLTIQRTQQEDSAVYLCASSPGSWSSYEQYFGPGTRLTVT.

This clonotype was found many times. The chain links TRBV12-3 or TRBV12-4 to TRBJ2-7, with 7 positions matching TRBD1. The CDR3 has 14 amino acids. V was clipped by 5 bases and J by 3 bases; unmatched bases: 7. CDR3 amino acids: CASSPLDRSYEQYF. In nucleotides, the CDR3 is TGTGCCAGCAGTCCCCTGGACAGGAGCTACGAGCAGTACTTC.

This clonotype has ten or more counts. This sequence joins TRBV6-1 and TRBJ2-7; D tentatively fits TRBD1 or TRBD2 (5 bases each). CDR3 length: 18 residues. V lost 7 bases to trimming and J lost 5 bases, with 30 bases between them. Germline CDR1 and CDR2: MNHNS and SASEGT. In DNA, the CDR3 is TGTGCCAGCACCGGTCCTACCGGGACCACCACAAGCCGCCACGAGCAGTACTTC. Its protein is CASTGPTGTTTSRHEQYF.

This clonotype has ten or more counts. V gene TRBV25-1 combines with J gene TRBJ1-1; D gene ambiguous. CDR1 and CDR2 (germline): MGHDK, SYGVNS. Trimming cost V 7 bases and J 11 bases, with 14 bases left between them. The CDR3 covers 11 residues. The CDR3 coding sequence is TGTGCCAGCAAGGTGTATGGTATGGCTTTCTTT. Protein: CASKVYGMAFF. Full variable domain (outside the CDR3, taken from reference TRBV25-1 and TRBJ1-1): EADIYQTPRYLVIGTGKKITLECSQTMGHDKMYWYQQDPGMELHLIHYSYGVNSTEKGDLSSESTVSRIRTEHFPLTLESARPSHTSQYLCASKVYGMAFFGQGTRLTVV.

Ten or more counts support this clonotype. The J gene is TRBJ1-4, the V gene TRBV6-5, with TRBD1 as a possible D gene (6 bases). Trimming left V 0 bases short and J 11 bases short, with 16 bases between. Germline V gene sequence: CDR1 MNHEY, CDR2 SVGAGI. The CDR3 consists of 15 residues. Here the CDR3 DNA reads TGTGCCAGCAGTTACTCGAGTGGACAGTCGAGGAAACTGTTTTTT. It specifies CASSYSSGQSRKLFF.

This clonotype was picked up many times. The chain has TRBV13 and TRBJ2-5; D is ambiguous. The CDR3 has 14 residues. The germline V and J ends were trimmed by 2 bases and 5 bases, with 12 bases remaining between them. CDR1 is PRHDT, CDR2 FYEKMQ, per germline (reference sequence). This CDR3 is CASSLSEMGETQYF. In DNA, the CDR3 is TGTGCCAGCAGCTTATCCGAAATGGGGGAGACCCAGTACTTC.

This chain links TRBV27 with TRBJ2-2, with D perhaps given as TRBD1 or TRBD2 (7 bases each). The ends were cut back, 6 bases at V and 4 bases at J, with 15 bases in the middle. Germline loops: CDR1 MNHEY, CDR2 SMNVEV (reference sequence). The CDR3 covers 15 residues. For the CDR3, the DNA is TGTGCCAGCAGAAGACAGGGCGGGGGCACCGGGGAGCTGTTTTTT. Translating gives CASRRQGGGTGELFF.

This clonotype came up many times. The V call is TRBV6-2 or TRBV6-3, the J call TRBJ2-1; 13 bases fit TRBD2. V dropped 6 bases and J dropped 4; count of bases not matched to a gene: 12. The length of the CDR3 is 18 residues. The germline CDR1 and CDR2 sequences are MNHEY and SVGEGT. The CDR3 region has the DNA TGTGCCAGCAGCATGGGACTAGCGGGGAGAGGGGATTACAATGAGCAGTTCTTC. Residues: CASSMGLAGRGDYNEQFF.

The chain carries TRBV11-3 and TRBJ2-1; 11 bases line up with TRBD2. The junction had 9 bases not matched to a gene; V was cut back by 1 base and J by 7 bases. The germline V gene has CDR1 SGHNT and CDR2 YENEEA. The CDR3 is 17 residues long. The CDR3 loop reads CASSLGLAGGPGNEQFF. The CDR3 region has the DNA TGTGCCAGCAGCTTAGGGTTAGCGGGAGGGCCAGGGAATGAGCAGTTCTTC.

CDR3 nucleotides: TGTGCCAGCAGTACTCTACAGGGGCTTACCCCTGGAAACACCATATATTTT. Translating gives CASSTLQGLTPGNTIYF. The rearrangement joins TRBV2 to TRBJ1-3; 7 bases match TRBD1. The length of the CDR3 is 17 residues. Germline assignment: CDR1 SNHLY and CDR2 FYNNEI. The ends lost 5 bases at V and 2 bases at J; junction bases unmatched: 12.

The genes are TRBV19 and TRBJ1-6; 8 bases line up with TRBD1. Per the germline V gene, CDR1 is LNHDA and CDR2 is SQIVND (reference sequence). This CDR3 region has 15 residues. J was trimmed by 8 bases and V by 6 bases; bases with no gene match: 9. The DNA for the CDR3 is TGTGCCAGTAGCGGAGACAGGGGCGTTTATTCACCCCTCCACTTT. Translated: CASSGDRGVYSPLHF.

This clonotype was seen at least ten times. The chain recombines TRBV28 with TRBJ1-5; 10 bases agree with TRBD1. V dropped 6 bases and J dropped 2; count of bases not matched to a gene: 4. CDR3 length: 15 amino acids. Germline CDR1 is MDHEN and CDR2 is SYDVKM. CDR3 sequence reads: CASSPGQGGNQPQHF. The CDR3 DNA sequence: TGTGCCAGCAGCCCTGGACAGGGGGGCAATCAGCCCCAGCATTTT.

This clonotype was observed many times. This chain uses TRBV18 with TRBJ1-1; tentative D call: TRBD1 (6 bases). Germline values: CDR1 KGHSH, CDR2 LQKENI. The CDR3 spans 16 residues. V gave up 3 bases and J gave up 0 bases, with 14 bases separating them. CDR3 residues: CASSPMGGALNTEAFF. Here the CDR3 DNA reads TGTGCCAGCTCACCCATGGGGGGGGCTCTGAACACTGAAGCTTTCTTT.

The chain links TRBV24-1 to TRBJ2-1, with a possible D match to TRBD2 (6 bases). The CDR3 sequence is 14 residues long. Per germline, CDR1 KGHDR and CDR2 SFDVKD. Trimming shortened V by 0 bases and J by 7 bases, and 9 bases separated the two germline ends. The CDR3 region is CATSDLSGVNEQFF. The DNA for the CDR3 is TGTGCCACCAGTGATTTGTCGGGAGTAAATGAGCAGTTCTTC.

This clonotype turned up a few times. This CDR3 reads CASRSSSGSSYNEQFF. CDR3 nucleotides: TGTGCCAGCAGATCCTCTAGCGGAAGCTCCTACAATGAGCAGTTCTTC. The J gene is TRBJ2-1, the V gene TRBV11-1, with 7 bases lining up with TRBD2. The germline V gene encodes CDR1 SGHAT and CDR2 FQDESV (reference sequence). J was trimmed by 0 bases and V by 6 bases; bases with no gene match: 8. The CDR3 is 16 amino acids.

This clonotype was picked up many times. The chain recombines TRBV24-1 with TRBJ2-1; no clear D gene. The CDR3 is made up of 14 amino acids. In germline, CDR1 is KGHDR, CDR2 SFDVKD. Trimming left V 5 bases short and J 6 bases short, with 13 bases between. The CDR3 region is CATSGRGRSNEQFF. The CDR3 DNA reads as TGTGCCACCAGTGGCAGAGGAAGGTCCAATGAGCAGTTCTTC.

In its sample, this clonotype was seen many times. The chain combines TRBV5-1 with TRBJ1-1; 11 bases align to TRBD1. V shed 4 bases, J shed 4 bases, and the junction held 6 bases outside the gene matches. The germline CDR1 and CDR2 sequences are SGHRS and YFSETQ. This CDR3 comprises 15 residues. CDR3 residues: CASSAVGTGGTEAFF. The CDR3 coding sequence is TGCGCCAGCAGCGCGGTCGGGACAGGGGGCACTGAAGCTTTCTTT.

The V gene is TRBV19, the J gene TRBJ2-2; 8 nucleotides align to TRBD2. Trimming at V came to 7 bases and at J to 7 bases, leaving 11 bases not matched to a gene. The CDR3 runs 15 residues. Germline lookup yields CDR1 LNHDA and CDR2 SQIVND (reference sequence). This chain's CDR3 is CASTPRGGRSGELFF. CDR3 bases: TGTGCCAGTACCCCCCGGGGGGGCCGGAGCGGGGAGCTGTTTTTT. The full variable domain, in which reference TRBV19 and TRBJ2-2 provide the parts outside the CDR3, is DGGITQSPKYLFRKEGQNVTLSCEQNLNHDAMYWYRQDPGQGLRLIYYSQIVNDFQKGDIAEGYSVSREKKESFPLTVTSAQKNPTAFYLCASTPRGGRSGELFFGEGSRLTVL.

The sample holds many counts of this clonotype. The gene calls are TRBV28 and TRBJ2-2; 7 bases align to TRBD1. CDR3 length equals 18 residues. The germline gives CDR1 MDHEN, CDR2 SYDVKM. V shed 4 bases, J shed 0 bases, and the junction held 11 bases outside the gene matches. The DNA for the CDR3 is TGTGCCAGCAGTTCGCCGGGACAGAGAATCGCGAACACCGGGGAGCTGTTTTTT. This translates into CASSSPGQRIANTGELFF.

This clonotype was observed many times. The V and J genes are TRBV7-2 and TRBJ2-1, with a tentative D call TRBD2 (6 bases). This CDR3 has 15 residues. The germline CDR1 and CDR2 sequences are SGHTA and FQGNSA. The ends were cut back, 2 bases at V and 5 bases at J, with 13 bases in the middle. This CDR3 is CASSLQGGINNEQFF. The DNA for the CDR3 is TGTGCCAGCAGCTTACAGGGCGGGATAAACAATGAGCAGTTCTTC.